This record covers a single T cell receptor beta chain. This clonotype appeared many times. Which antigen it targets is not known. No base quality values were provided; no much bigger clone lies one nucleotide off. The data belong to a study of CD8 T cells in ankylosing spondylitis (dated by TCRdb to 2017 to 2019). In the study overall: The study profiled T cell receptor beta repertoires in healthy donors and ankylosing spondylitis patients to find disease-linked TCR variants. Peripheral blood was sampled, and synovial fluid was additionally collected from ankylosing spondylitis patients. The whole study cohort included over a hundred healthy donors and around 24 ankylosing spondylitis patients. Broader findings and caveats from the paper: Some motif variants were previously reported in synovial fluid and blood of reactive arthritis patients, suggesting common disease-initiation mechanisms. The disease-linked clones were reported as significantly enriched in matched synovial fluid samples from ankylosing spondylitis patients. The disease-linked clones had a CD8+ phenotype and were found at relatively low frequencies in peripheral blood. Blood from ankylosing spondylitis patients appeared to be characterized by a TCR beta motif made up of 8 or 9 highly homologous amino acid variants.

Sequencing used an Illumina HiSeq 2500. TCR beta libraries were prepared by quantitative 5'-RACE with molecular barcodes. Concerning the study's data processing: A new computational method, built on a probabilistic model of VDJ rearrangement, was used to identify disease-linked TCR variants. TCRdb redid the processing of the public reads, applying fastp at Q25 and MiXCR, and retained in-frame beta chains. Entries are consolidated by CDR3 protein sequence, retaining the most common genes and DNA. In this record, the V and J calls reflect TCRdb's handling and not the investigators' own analysis. In all, the sample holds fewer than 550,000 distinct CDR3 sequences, and roughly 5.3% of those were seen once. The leading ten clones occupy around 3.5% of the sample. Here V drops 11 bases and J drops 3 bases, and the junction holds 12 bases not matched to any gene. Taken from cysteine to phenylalanine, the CDR3 has 14 residues. Only CDR3 DNA is held: 42 bases, read in frame from base 1. CDR1 and CDR2 were assigned from the germline V gene as ENHRY and SYGVKD.

Here the chain combines TRBV10-3 and TRBJ1-1; 7 of the junction bases match TRBD1. The origin of this receptor is a male donor with ankylosing spondylitis. Sequencing input: blood, either unsorted or a sorted T cell fraction (not recorded which). The CDR3 region reads CASRVGQSDTEAFF. The nucleotide sequence is TGTGCCTCCCGGGTGGGACAGTCCGACACTGAAGCTTTCTTT.